One sample yielded the 22 T cell receptor beta chains listed below, sequenced in a study of yellow fever vaccine responses in identical twins. TCRdb ran MiXCR on the RT-PCR reads and lists one entry per CDR3 protein. This table has 35,000 or so distinct CDR3 sequences, more than 45% appearing once. The sequencing used T cells from blood (PBMCs), unsorted or a sorted subset (not recorded which), collected before or after yellow fever vaccination (not recorded which). The receptors were gathered from a woman between 18 and 29 years old who received the yellow fever vaccine.

This clonotype was picked up a small number of times. The chain has TRBV12-3 or TRBV12-4 and TRBJ2-1; 12 bases match TRBD2. The CDR3 is 16 amino acids. V was pared by 5 bases and J by 5 bases, with 7 bases of the junction left unmatched. For the CDR3, the DNA is TGTGCCAGCAGTCGAGCCGGGACTAGCGGGCACAATGAGCAGTTCTTC. Translating gives CASSRAGTSGHNEQFF.

This clonotype was detected only once. The genes are TRBV3-1 and TRBJ2-1, with D possibly TRBD2 on 5 matching bases. The CDR3 runs 12 residues. Trimming removed 6 bases at V and 8 bases at J, with 11 bases between. Germline loops: CDR1 LGHDT, CDR2 YNNKEL (reference sequence). The CDR3 DNA reads as TGTGCCAGCAGTCTATCGGACTATGAGCAGTTCTTC. Amino acids: CASSLSDYEQFF.

This chain links TRBV10-3 with TRBJ2-2, with no clear D. CDR3 length: 12 amino acids. Germline V gene data show CDR1 as ENHRY and CDR2 as SYGVKD. V lost 10 bases, J lost 9 bases, and 15 bases lay in between. The CDR3 DNA sequence: TGTGCCACCCGGGCGGAAGACTGGGAGCTGTTTTTT. Amino acids: CATRAEDWELFF.

This rearrangement joins TRBV12-3 or TRBV12-4 to TRBJ1-1, with D maybe TRBD1 (5 bases). Trimming removed 3 bases at V and 11 bases at J, with 13 bases between. The CDR3 runs 12 residues. CDR3 region: CASSLGPPAAFF. The CDR3 DNA follows: TGTGCCAGCAGTTTGGGACCGCCGGCCGCTTTCTTT.

V is TRBV7-9 and J is TRBJ2-1, with 9 bases fitting TRBD2. Trimming at V came to 5 bases and at J to 0 bases, leaving 8 bases not matched to a gene. Germline V gene data show CDR1 as SEHNR and CDR2 as FQNEAQ (reference sequence). There are 17 residues in the CDR3. The DNA of the CDR3 is TGTGCCAGCAGCCCTCTAGGGCGGGGGGGCTCCTACAATGAGCAGTTCTTC. Protein sequence: CASSPLGRGGSYNEQFF.

This clonotype was counted only a few times. The chain employs TRBV28 and TRBJ2-7; no clear D gene. The CDR3 runs to 15 residues. V was clipped by 3 bases and J by 0 bases, with 12 bases between them. Germline lookup yields CDR1 MDHEN and CDR2 SYDVKM. The CDR3 here is CASSLWNLLSYEQYF. CDR3 nucleotide sequence: TGTGCCAGCAGTTTGTGGAACCTCCTCTCCTACGAGCAGTACTTC.

The chain is built from TRBV10-3 and TRBJ2-2; 7 bases are shared with TRBD1. Looked up from germline, CDR1 is ENHRY and CDR2 is SYGVKD. The CDR3 has 16 amino acids. Trimming cost V 0 bases and J 4 bases; bases outside gene matches: 5. The CDR3 coding sequence is TGTGCCATCAGTGAGTCTAGGGGGCCCCTCACCGGGGAGCTGTTTTTT. Its translation: CAISESRGPLTGELFF.

This clonotype was observed a few times. The chain employs TRBV5-1 and TRBJ2-1, with D unclear. The CDR3 runs to 15 residues. The V end lost 2 bases, the J end lost 7 bases, and 16 bases lay between the germline ends. CDR1 and CDR2 (germline): SGHRS, YFSETQ. Here the CDR3 reads CASSLHSSSWNEQFF. The DNA for the CDR3 is TGCGCCAGCAGCTTACACTCCTCCTCTTGGAATGAGCAGTTCTTC.

This clonotype has more than one count but fewer than ten. The V and J genes are TRBV28 and TRBJ2-7, with D perhaps matching TRBD1 or TRBD2 (5 bases each). CDR3 length: 13 residues. Germline V gene lookup returns CDR1 MDHEN and CDR2 SYDVKM. Deletions cut 5 bases from V and 0 bases from J, with 8 bases between. For the CDR3, the DNA is TGTGCCAGCAGTGGGGACGGCTCCTACGAGCAGTACGTC. Amino acid sequence: CASSGDGSYEQYV.

The chain is built from TRBV18 and TRBJ2-1; D might be TRBD1 or TRBD2, each matching 5 bases. The V end was cut by 8 bases, the J end by 3 bases, with 17 bases between. Germline lookup yields CDR1 KGHSH and CDR2 LQKENI. The CDR3 length is 15 residues. This CDR3 is CASQDRDPNYNEQFF. CDR3 coding DNA: TGTGCCAGCCAAGACCGGGACCCGAACTACAATGAGCAGTTCTTC.

This clonotype was recorded a few times. Written as DNA, the CDR3 is TGTGCCAGCAGCTTAGCGCCCGACAGGTCTGATACGCAGTATTTT. Protein: CASSLAPDRSDTQYF. The V gene is TRBV7-8, the J gene TRBJ2-3; a weak D match, TRBD1 (6 bases). This CDR3 contains 15 residues. The germline V gene has CDR1 SGHVS and CDR2 FQNEAQ. Trimming took 0 bases from V and 6 from J, leaving 13 bases between them.

About this clonotype itself: A read error may produce the germline difference seen at one junction end. The CDR3 sequence: CASSFWGMNTEAFF. For the CDR3, the DNA is TGCGCCAGCAGTTTTTGGGGCATGAACACTGAAGCTTTCTTT. The rearrangement uses TRBV27 and TRBJ1-1; TRBD1 is a possible D gene (5 bases). This CDR3 is built from 14 residues. CDR1 MNHEY and CDR2 SMNVEV come from the germline V gene (reference sequence).

V and J are TRBV7-9 and TRBJ2-7; 8 bases match TRBD1. The germline gives CDR1 SEHNR, CDR2 FQNEAQ (reference sequence). This CDR3 is built from 14 residues. Unmatched junction bases numbered 6, after V lost 5 bases and J lost 3 bases. CDR3 loop: CASSLGQGYYEQYF. The DNA for the CDR3 is TGTGCCAGCAGCCTCGGACAGGGATACTACGAGCAGTACTTC.

The chain is built from TRBV18 and TRBJ2-3; the D gene is possibly TRBD1 (6 bases). CDR3 length: 13 residues. V was cut by 2 bases and J by 10 bases, with 13 bases left in between. Per germline, CDR1 KGHSH and CDR2 LQKENI. The CDR3 DNA follows: TGTGCCAGCTCACCAAGGGGGTCCGCTGCGCAGTATTTT. Translating it yields CASSPRGSAAQYF.

This sequence joins TRBV19 and TRBJ2-5; D not certain. Germline CDR1 and CDR2: LNHDA and SQIVND (reference sequence). The CDR3 has 13 amino acids. Trimming took 6 bases from V and 5 from J, leaving 13 bases between them. In DNA form, the CDR3 reads TGTGCCAGTAGCGTGAACCGATTGGAGACCCAGTACTTC. Translated, it gives CASSVNRLETQYF.

Regarding this clonotype: At one end the junction does not follow the germline gene, possibly because of a read error. The chain combines TRBV12-3 or TRBV12-4 with TRBJ2-1; 11 bases line up with TRBD2. There are 15 residues in the CDR3. The CDR3 loop is CASSLAGGQYNEQFF. The CDR3 nucleotides read TGTGCCAGCAGTCTAGCGGGGGGCCAATACAATGAGCAGTTCTTC.

The chain has TRBV2 and TRBJ2-3; the match to TRBD1 covers 7 bases. Losses at the gene ends were 7 bases for V and 0 bases for J; bases not matched to a gene: 1. Per germline, CDR1 SNHLY and CDR2 FYNNEI. This CDR3 is 13 amino acids long. The CDR3 bases are TGTGCCAGCATGGACAGGAGCACAGATACGCAGTATTTT. Translating gives CASMDRSTDTQYF.

The table lists this clonotype with a few counts. The chain employs TRBV10-1 and TRBJ1-1; the match to TRBD1 covers 7 bases. CDR3 length equals 15 residues. Germline V gene sequence: CDR1 WNHNN, CDR2 SYGVQD (reference sequence). V trimming: 2 bases; J trimming: 2 bases; junction bases outside the gene matches: 5. The CDR3 DNA reads as TGCGCCAGCAGTGAGCGACAGGGTCGAAACACTGAAGCTTTCTTT. As protein: CASSERQGRNTEAFF.

V gene TRBV29-1 combines with J gene TRBJ2-5; D is unresolved. Germline V gives CDR1 SQVTM, CDR2 ANQGSEA. The CDR3 has 11 amino acids. The ends were cut back, 4 bases at V and 5 bases at J, with 8 bases in the middle. The CDR3 here is CSVGGLETQYF. The CDR3 coding sequence is TGCAGCGTTGGAGGTTTGGAGACCCAGTACTTC.

In nucleotides, the CDR3 is TGCAGTGCTAGAGGGGGACGGAACTTTAACGAGCAGTACTTC. It encodes CSARGGRNFNEQYF. The chain joins TRBV20-1 to TRBJ2-7, with D possibly being TRBD1 or TRBD2 (5 bases each). The CDR3 spans 14 residues. Per the germline V gene, CDR1 is DFQATT and CDR2 is SNEGSKA (reference sequence). Trimming stripped 1 base from V and 5 bases from J, with 15 bases between.

The rearrangement joins TRBV13 to TRBJ2-5; D is perhaps TRBD1 (5 bases). The CDR3 is 12 residues long. Germline lookup yields CDR1 PRHDT and CDR2 FYEKMQ (reference sequence). V lost 5 bases, J lost 4 bases, and 8 bases lay in between. CDR3 region: CASSKGLETQYF. DNA of the CDR3: TGTGCCAGCAGCAAGGGGCTAGAGACCCAGTACTTC.

CDR3 loop: CASSLGDSSNQPQHF. The CDR3 nucleotides read TGTGCCAGCAGCTTAGGGGACAGTAGCAATCAGCCCCAGCATTTT. This chain links TRBV11-1 with TRBJ1-5; 7 nucleotides match TRBD1. The germline gives CDR1 SGHAT, CDR2 FQDESV (reference sequence). The CDR3 is made up of 15 amino acids. Losses at the gene ends were 1 base for V and 0 bases for J; bases not matched to a gene: 0.